A selection of T cell receptor beta chains follows, all from one sample in a study of T cell changes during pregnancy in multiple sclerosis. Some clones are missing from TCRdb's copy, which holds only in-frame ones; the method was immunoSEQ multiplex PCR. Of about 43,000 clones listed, approximately 88% are singletons. The specimen comprised peripheral blood, sampled in the first trimester of pregnancy. These TCRs come from a female donor in good health, enrolled as a control in a pregnancy study. CDR3s leave out the opening cysteine and the closing phenylalanine or tryptophan. Each record gives: V gene, CDR3 protein.

TRBV23-1 ASSPSAGAYEQY
TRBV5-1 ASSLHRSDTEAF
TRBV19 ASSKGLAGGPGEQY
TRBV7-6 ASSSRLAGGYNEQF
TRBV7-8 ASSSEDTQY
TRBV19 ASTSVGQGRNTEAF
TRBV5-3 ARSLGGPNTEAF
TRBV20-1 SAYSNTEAF
TRBV6-4 ASSDTAPGGTRGPYGYT
TRBV6-1 ASSEAYDPGYEQY
TRBV21-1 ASSNETGRTYEQY
TRBV28 ASSPGLAGEQY
TRBV6-5 ASTTGTSKPYEQY
TRBV9 ASSAARDYGYT
TRBV14 ASSSGTEIYGYT
TRBV25-1 ASSSQGGGYT
TRBV11-2 ASSNGRGREAF
TRBV9 ASSARGTSGGTEQF
TRBV18 ASSPKPGTLTYEQY
TRBV19 ASTHGWGATEAF
TRBV7-3 ASSPTGLTDTQY
TRBV27 ASSFRVMNTEAF
TRBV18 ASSRTGTYEQY
TRBV6-1 ASSASGSREQF
TRBV5-1 ASSPGNYNSPLH
TRBV4-3 ASSQERTRGYT
TRBV29-1 SVEVRYNEQF
TRBV15 ATSRGGTGPYEQY
TRBV6-4 ASSEEWGEKDGYT
TRBV4-1 ASSQGDRPNYGYT
TRBV30 ALRASGVSGANTGELF
TRBV27 ASSFLQGFYEQY
TRBV6-5 ASSYNKGVTGETQY
TRBV27 ASSLRTGSNYGYT
TRBV28 ASSWTGEAF
TRBV28 ASSRRGLAGRAKNIQY
TRBV25-1 ASRSLEGRGHHNEQF
TRBV7-9 ASRPGREEGYT
TRBV9 ASSGHRGSDVYGYT
TRBV6-1 ASSEQGVREQY
TRBV4-2 ASSPRTAAGDGYT
TRBV9 ASSVDTSEYNEQF
TRBV29-1 SVEASNYGYT
TRBV7-8 ASSTPGLAGGYQETQY
TRBV4-3 ASSQDAGFEQF
TRBV29-1 SVEDVPSGAYNEQF